These 7 T cell receptor beta chains share one sample of origin, sequenced in a study of regulatory T cells in long-lasting Graves disease. Time point here: newly diagnosed GD, antithyroid drugs for less than 3 months. The TCR library was made from RNA that had been extracted from PBMCs in TRIzol. Arm-PCR of CDR3 regions and iRepertoire HTBI primers were the basis on which TCR beta libraries were built. TCRdb reprocessed the multiplex PCR reads with MiXCR, giving one entry per CDR3 protein. The sample comprises approximately 400,000 distinct CDR3 sequences, 15% of which are singletons, and over 15% rests with the top ten. The same sample was also used in a study of T cells in Graves' hyperthyroidism and ophthalmopathy.

The sample in question was peripheral blood mononuclear cells (PBMCs), obtained at new diagnosis, from a patient treated with antithyroid drugs. The receptors come from a woman in her 30s with Graves disease.

This clonotype turned up a few times. This chain joins TRBV6-1 and TRBJ2-2; TRBD2 is a possible D gene (6 bases). V gave up 6 bases and J gave up 6 bases, with 17 bases separating them. This CDR3 is 15 amino acids long. The germline V gene has CDR1 MNHNS and CDR2 SASEGT. CDR3 protein: CASSQWGEWAGELFF. CDR3 nucleotides: TGTGCCAGCAGCCAATGGGGGGAGTGGGCCGGGGAGCTGTTTTTT.

The chain links TRBV19 to TRBJ2-3; D call uncertain. CDR1 is LNHDA and CDR2 is SQIVND in the germline V gene (reference sequence). This CDR3 comprises 20 residues. The V gene lost 6 bases and the J gene lost 0 bases, with 28 bases spanning the gap. This CDR3 reads CASRRKESEQYSVSTDTQYF. CDR3 nucleotides: TGTGCCAGTAGGCGAAAGGAGAGCGAGCAATATTCCGTAAGCACAGATACGCAGTATTTT.

At least ten counts were recorded for this clonotype. J is TRBJ1-5 and V is TRBV27; 7 nucleotides line up with TRBD1. This CDR3 is 17 amino acids long. V was pared by 5 bases and J by 0 bases, with 10 bases of the junction left unmatched. Per the germline V gene, CDR1 is MNHEY and CDR2 is SMNVEV (reference sequence). This CDR3 reads CASSPLGQDDSNQPQHF. In DNA form, the CDR3 reads TGTGCCAGCAGTCCCCTCGGACAGGATGATAGCAATCAGCCCCAGCATTTT.

This clonotype was seen at least ten times. This chain uses TRBV20-1 with TRBJ2-2; D possibly corresponds to TRBD2 (6 bases). V was pared by 2 bases and J by 5 bases, with 15 bases between. CDR1 and CDR2 (germline): DFQATT, SNEGSKA (reference sequence). CDR3 length: 15 amino acids. The CDR3 DNA reads as TGCAGTGCTAGACTTCTCCTAGCGCAGACCGGGGAGCTGTTTTTT. This gives the protein CSARLLLAQTGELFF.

The chain has TRBV19 and TRBJ2-7; D call uncertain. CDR1 and CDR2 (germline): LNHDA, SQIVND (reference sequence). This CDR3 is 15 amino acids long. V lost 4 bases to trimming and J lost 0 bases, with 13 bases between them. The CDR3 nucleotides are TGTGCCAGTAGTAAAGGATCCGGCAGCTCCTACGAGCAGTACTTC. It yields the protein CASSKGSGSSYEQYF.

J is TRBJ2-7 and V is TRBV10-3, with D possibly matching TRBD1 (6 bases). V shed 11 bases and J shed 3 bases, with 14 bases lying between them. The CDR3 covers 12 residues. Germline values: CDR1 ENHRY, CDR2 SYGVKD. This CDR3 is CAAGTPSYEQYF. CDR3 coding DNA: TGTGCCGCCGGGACACCTAGCTACGAGCAGTACTTC.

In this sample, this clonotype turned up many times. The chain has TRBV9 and TRBJ2-2, with 7 bases that match TRBD2. Germline trimming cut 0 bases from V and 4 bases from J; bases unmatched to any gene: 3. CDR1 is SGDLS, CDR2 YYNGEE, per germline. This CDR3 region has 15 residues. The CDR3 DNA reads as TGTGCCAGCAGCGTAGGGGGGACTACCACCGGGGAGCTGTTTTTT. It codes for CASSVGGTTTGELFF.